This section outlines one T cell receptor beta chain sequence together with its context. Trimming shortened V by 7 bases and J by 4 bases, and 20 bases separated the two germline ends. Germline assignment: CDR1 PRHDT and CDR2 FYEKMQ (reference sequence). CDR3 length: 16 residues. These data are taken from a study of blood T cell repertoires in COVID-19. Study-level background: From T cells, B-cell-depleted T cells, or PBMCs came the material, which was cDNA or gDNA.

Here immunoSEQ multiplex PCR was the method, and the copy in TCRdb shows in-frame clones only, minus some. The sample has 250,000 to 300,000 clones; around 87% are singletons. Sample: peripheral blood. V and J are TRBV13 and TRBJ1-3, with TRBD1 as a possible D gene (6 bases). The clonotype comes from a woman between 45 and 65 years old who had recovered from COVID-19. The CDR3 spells CASTSEGGVLGNTIYF. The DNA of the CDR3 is TGTGCCAGCACCTCAGAAGGGGGGGTCTTGGGAAACACCATATATTTT.